This T cell receptor (beta chain) was recorded in a study of blood T cell repertoires in COVID-19. Overall study context: The samples span acute and convalescent COVID-19 from the United States, Italy and Spain. From T cells, B-cell-depleted T cells, or PBMCs came the material, which was cDNA or gDNA.

As handled by the study authors: From reference gene primer amplification, estimates of nucleated cell counts were derived. Clones were read by immunoSEQ multiplex PCR, and TCRdb kept only the in-frame ones, dropping some. The DNA was the basis for D and trimming; V, J and clone size are from that table. Among about 160,000 clones, approximately 88% were seen once, and the ten largest hold over 12%. Losses at the gene ends were 4 bases for V and 5 bases for J; bases not matched to a gene: 8. Per germline, CDR1 SQVTM and CDR2 ANQGSEA. The CDR3 loop spans 16 amino acids. The chain has TRBV29-1 and TRBJ2-3; 14 bases agree with TRBD2. The sequenced sample was peripheral blood. The origin of this receptor is a young man with active or convalescent COVID-19. CDR3 nucleotides: TGCAGCGTTGCTAGACTAGCGGGAGGGCCGAAAGATACGCAGTATTTT. Encoded protein: CSVARLAGGPKDTQYF.